The entry below describes one T cell receptor (beta chain). The data were obtained in a study of blood T cell repertoires in COVID-19. Trimming at V came to 5 bases and at J to 4 bases, leaving 14 bases not matched to a gene. The CDR3 has 16 residues. Germline loops: CDR1 SEHNR, CDR2 FQNEAQ (reference sequence). The table came from immunoSEQ multiplex PCR; TCRdb's copy has only in-frame clones and leaves some out. The data hold hundreds of thousands of clones, with 75% to 90% observed a single time. The chain links TRBV7-9 to TRBJ2-7, with TRBD2 matching over 7 bases. The sample consisted of PBMCs or T cells enriched from blood (not recorded which). The TCR was taken from a man aged 25 to 40 who had recovered from COVID-19. The CDR3: CASSHRETSPGYEQYF. CDR3 bases: TGTGCCAGCAGCCACAGAGAGACTAGCCCGGGGTACGAGCAGTACTTC.